This T cell receptor (beta chain) was retrieved from a study of blood T cell repertoires in COVID-19. Overall study: PBMCs, B-cell-depleted T cells, or T cells provided the cDNA or gDNA that made up the material.

In germline, CDR1 is SGHAT, CDR2 FQNNGV. There are 18 residues in the CDR3. Losses at the gene ends were 3 bases for V and 1 base for J; bases not matched to a gene: 8. Per the original data handling: Reference gene primer amplification gave nucleated cell count estimates. Repertoires were generated with immunoSEQ multiplex PCR, while TCRdb's copy carries only in-frame clones and drops some. The V and J calls and clone size are taken from that table; D and trimming were inferred from the DNA. The profile shows approximately 210,000 clones, 92% of them singletons. This clone was recorded once. The receptor was isolated from a man aged 25-45 years with acute or convalescent COVID-19. The chain links TRBV11-2 to TRBJ2-5; 13 nucleotides match TRBD2. Sequencing used peripheral blood. The CDR3 here is CASSFFSGTSGTQETQYF. The CDR3 DNA is TGTGCCAGCAGCTTCTTCTCCGGGACTAGCGGGACCCAAGAGACCCAGTACTTC.